What follows is one T cell receptor (beta chain) and its context. Its antigen is unknown. This sample is part of a study of T-cell reconstitution after alpha-beta-depleted transplantation in children. Notes on the study in general: Recipient T cells and thymic progenitors that survived were the source of the high TCRbeta diversity seen at day 60 in some patients. Several hundred expanded graft clones reportedly supplied alpha-beta T cells about two months after transplant. At the one-year point after transplant, T-cell counts and TCRbeta diversity were found to come mostly from T cells that had been newly produced.

Germline V gives CDR1 SGHAT, CDR2 FQNNGV. Trimming shortened V by 1 base and J by 3 bases, and 4 bases separated the two germline ends. The CDR3 length is 12 residues. This sample's TCRbeta library carried unique molecular identifier barcodes. TCRdb passed the PCR reads through MiXCR, listing each CDR3 protein once. This sample carries 540,000 or so distinct CDR3 sequences, roughly 23% of them seen once, and the ten largest clones take 13% to 15%. The starting material was PBMCs, mostly from graft donor cells, obtained 360 days after TCRalphabeta/CD19-depleted stem cell transplant. The chain combines TRBV11-2 with TRBJ2-7, with D hard to call. This receptor was identified in a boy under three years old who had a stem cell transplant for acute myeloid leukemia, so the T cells may come from the graft donor. This CDR3 is CASSLAFYEQYV. The CDR3 region has the DNA TGTGCCAGCAGCTTAGCGTTCTACGAGCAGTACGTC.